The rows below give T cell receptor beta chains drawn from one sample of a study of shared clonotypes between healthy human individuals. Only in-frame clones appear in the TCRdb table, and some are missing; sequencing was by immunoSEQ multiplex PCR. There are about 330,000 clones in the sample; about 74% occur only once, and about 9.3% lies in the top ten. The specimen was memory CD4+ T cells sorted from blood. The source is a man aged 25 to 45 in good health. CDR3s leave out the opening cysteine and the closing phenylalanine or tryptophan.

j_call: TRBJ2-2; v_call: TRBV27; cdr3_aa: ASSLLLPVFTGELF
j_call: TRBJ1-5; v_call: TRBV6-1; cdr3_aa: ASSEYGQGDIQPQH
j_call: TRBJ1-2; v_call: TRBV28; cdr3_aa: ASSPLIYGYT
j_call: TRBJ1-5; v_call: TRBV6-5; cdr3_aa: ASGLSGASNQPQH
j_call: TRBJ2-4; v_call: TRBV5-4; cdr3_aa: ASSPEGGDLNIQY
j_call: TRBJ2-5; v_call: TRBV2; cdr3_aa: ASNAGRQETQY
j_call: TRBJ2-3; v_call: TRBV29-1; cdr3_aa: SVASGNPGLGDTQY
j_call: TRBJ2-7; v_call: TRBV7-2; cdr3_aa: ASRSADGYEQY
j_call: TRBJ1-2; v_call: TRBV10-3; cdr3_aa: AISGRGDGLRGYT
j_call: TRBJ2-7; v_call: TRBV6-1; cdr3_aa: ASRFAGQGWYEQY
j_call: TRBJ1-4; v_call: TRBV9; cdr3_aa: ASSPGGSLNEKLF
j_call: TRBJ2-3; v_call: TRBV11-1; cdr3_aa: ASSFALGTSGTDTQY
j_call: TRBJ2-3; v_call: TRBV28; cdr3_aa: ASSPGLAGGDTQY
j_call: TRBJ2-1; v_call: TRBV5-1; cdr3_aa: ASSFGQGTNEQF
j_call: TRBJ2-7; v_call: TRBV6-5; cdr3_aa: ASRQRAFSYEQY
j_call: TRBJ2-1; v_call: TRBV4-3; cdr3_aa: ASSQVAIFNEQF
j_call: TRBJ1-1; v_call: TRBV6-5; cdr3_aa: ASSQGKNTEAF
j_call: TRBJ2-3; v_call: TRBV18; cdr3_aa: ASSTPEGQGPDTQY
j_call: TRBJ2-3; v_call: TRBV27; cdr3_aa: ASSFRLELASTDTQY
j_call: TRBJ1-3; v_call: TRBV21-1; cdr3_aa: ASNACEVHTIY
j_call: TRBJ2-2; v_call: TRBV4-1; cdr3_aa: ASSQGLAGTGELF
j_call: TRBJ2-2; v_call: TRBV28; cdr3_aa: ASIGQGNTGELF
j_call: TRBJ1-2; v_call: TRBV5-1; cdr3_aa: ASSLGQGSGGYT
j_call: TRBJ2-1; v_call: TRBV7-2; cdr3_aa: ASNKLAGVNEQF
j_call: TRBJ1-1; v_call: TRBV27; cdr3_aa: ASSPSRWGAQGTEAF
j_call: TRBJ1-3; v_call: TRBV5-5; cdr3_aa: ASSLGGGHNTGNTIY
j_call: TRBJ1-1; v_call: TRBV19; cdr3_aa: ASRGFDTEAF
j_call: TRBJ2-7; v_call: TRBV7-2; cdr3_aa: ASSPDAEQY
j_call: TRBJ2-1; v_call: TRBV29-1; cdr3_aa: SVLRDRDYNEQF
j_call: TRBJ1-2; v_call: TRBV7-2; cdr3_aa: ASSLYSYGYT
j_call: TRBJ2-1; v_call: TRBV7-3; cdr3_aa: ASSRGLAGVSEQF
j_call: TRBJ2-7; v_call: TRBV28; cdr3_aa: ASSSVGFGGGYEQY
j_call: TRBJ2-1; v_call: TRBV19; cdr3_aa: ASNTGRALVEHEQF
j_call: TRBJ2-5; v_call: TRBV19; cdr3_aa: ASSTQKYQETQY
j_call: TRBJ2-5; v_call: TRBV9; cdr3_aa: ASSVGGNQETQY
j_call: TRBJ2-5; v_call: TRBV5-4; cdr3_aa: ASSSGGMVGSRETQY
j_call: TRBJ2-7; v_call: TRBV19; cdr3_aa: ASSTTRGSSTRSYEQY
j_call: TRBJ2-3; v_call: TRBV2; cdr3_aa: ASSPTTSGDTQY
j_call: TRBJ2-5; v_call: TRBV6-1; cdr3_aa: ASSPGGYQETQY
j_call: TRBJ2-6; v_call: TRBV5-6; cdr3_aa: ASRTQGLSGANVLT
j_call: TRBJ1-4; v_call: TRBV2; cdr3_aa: ASSQQGAREKLF
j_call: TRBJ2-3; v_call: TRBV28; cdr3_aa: ASSGLAGVGTDTQY
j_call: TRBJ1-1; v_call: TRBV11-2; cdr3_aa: ASSTPRGSLKAF
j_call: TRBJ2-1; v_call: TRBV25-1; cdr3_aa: ASSDSGRAPYNEQF
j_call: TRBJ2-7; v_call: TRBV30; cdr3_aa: AWSVAGQGWEQY
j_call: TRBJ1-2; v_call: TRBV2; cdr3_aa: ASSESQGNYGYT
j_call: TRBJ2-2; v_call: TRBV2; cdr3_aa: ASSKEDSFSTGELF
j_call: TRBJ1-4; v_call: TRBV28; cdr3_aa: ASSWDRDEKLF
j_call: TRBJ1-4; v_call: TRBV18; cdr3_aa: ASSLSVADEKLF
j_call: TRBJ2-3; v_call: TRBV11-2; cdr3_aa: ASSLVSSVGDTQY